The 24 T cell receptor beta chains in this list originate from one sample, sequenced in a study of cytomegalovirus exposure and HLA in healthy donors. Use of 60 Vbeta and 13 Jbeta primers characterized the PCR. Sequencing was performed with immunoSEQ multiplex PCR; in TCRdb, only in-frame clones are kept and a portion is missing. Recorded for this sample: 45,000 to 55,000 clones. Source material: PBMCs. The receptors derive from a man in his forties in good health and CMV-seropositive.

This sequence joins TRBV28 and TRBJ1-1, with D hard to call. CDR3 length equals 12 residues. Germline lookup yields CDR1 MDHEN and CDR2 SYDVKM. The V end was cut by 7 bases, the J end by 6 bases, with 12 bases between. The CDR3 spells CASTTSVAEAFF. CDR3 nucleotides: TGTGCCAGCACCACCTCGGTCGCTGAAGCTTTCTTT.

The chain links TRBV7-8 to TRBJ2-3; D is ambiguous. The CDR3 has 14 residues. The germline V gene encodes CDR1 SGHVS and CDR2 FQNEAQ. Trimming shortened V by 3 bases and J by 3 bases, and 10 bases separated the two germline ends. CDR3 sequence reads: CASSLGWVTDTQYF. In DNA form, the CDR3 reads TGTGCCAGCAGCTTGGGCTGGGTGACAGATACGCAGTATTTT.

The chain employs TRBV5-8 and TRBJ1-2; unclear D gene. The length of the CDR3 is 13 residues. Trimming shortened V by 0 bases and J by 3 bases, and 6 bases separated the two germline ends. Germline values: CDR1 SGHTS, CDR2 YDEGEE. The CDR3 sequence is CASSLVSDYGYTF. The CDR3 DNA is TGTGCCAGCAGCTTGGTGTCAGACTATGGCTACACCTTC.

This rearrangement joins TRBV27 to TRBJ2-2, with unresolved D. Trimming cost V 3 bases and J 6 bases, with 5 bases left between them. This CDR3 spans 12 amino acids. Germline V gene lookup returns CDR1 MNHEY and CDR2 SMNVEV (reference sequence). The CDR3 loop reads CASSLAAGELFF. The CDR3 nucleotides are TGTGCCAGCAGTTTGGCGGCCGGGGAGCTGTTTTTT.

The chain joins TRBV5-6 to TRBJ2-3; 9 positions match TRBD1. Unmatched junction bases numbered 6, after V lost 3 bases and J lost 4 bases. From germline, CDR1 is SGHDT and CDR2 YYEEEE. CDR3 length equals 15 residues. The CDR3 loop is CASSSGTGLPDTQYF. CDR3 DNA sequence: TGTGCCAGCAGCTCCGGGACAGGGTTGCCAGATACGCAGTATTTT.

The chain employs TRBV6-4 and TRBJ1-2; D is unclear. The V end lost 0 bases, the J end lost 7 bases, and 12 bases lay between the germline ends. The CDR3 runs 14 residues. Per germline, CDR1 MRHNA and CDR2 SNTAGT. CDR3: CASSDSSWGGGYTF. The CDR3 DNA reads as TGTGCCAGCAGTGACTCGAGCTGGGGAGGTGGCTACACCTTC.

The rearrangement joins TRBV5-1 to TRBJ1-4; 8 nucleotides agree with TRBD1. Germline CDR1 reads SGHRS; CDR2 reads YFSETQ. This CDR3 comprises 14 residues. The V gene end was trimmed by 4 bases and the J gene end by 6 bases; junction bases not matched to a gene: 5. DNA of the CDR3: TGCGCCAGCAGCACCAGGGGGCCGGATGAAAAACTGTTTTTT. Translated: CASSTRGPDEKLFF.

The chain links TRBV28 to TRBJ2-5; D is unclear. The CDR3 runs 12 residues. Looked up from germline, CDR1 is MDHEN and CDR2 is SYDVKM. V was shortened by 4 bases and J by 6 bases, with 9 bases between the two germline ends. CDR3 residues: CASSSSQKTQYF. Here the CDR3 DNA reads TGTGCCAGCAGTTCCTCGCAGAAGACCCAGTACTTC.

This chain links TRBV5-1 with TRBJ2-5, with 13 bases aligning to TRBD2. This CDR3 contains 16 residues. Germline-derived CDR1 and CDR2 are SGHRS and YFSETQ. J was trimmed by 0 bases and V by 4 bases; bases with no gene match: 3. The CDR3 coding sequence is TGCGCCAGCAGCGATACTAGCGGGAGGGACCAAGAGACCCAGTACTTC. Translation gives CASSDTSGRDQETQYF.

The V and J genes are TRBV19 and TRBJ2-3; D is unclear. V shed 4 bases and J shed 8 bases, with 10 bases lying between them. This CDR3 is built from 12 residues. The germline V gene encodes CDR1 LNHDA and CDR2 SQIVND (reference sequence). The CDR3 region has the DNA TGTGCCAGTAGTACCCTAGAGTCTACGCAGTATTTT. It is translated as CASSTLESTQYF.

The CDR3 loop reads CASRSTGGNTEAFF. CDR3 nucleotides: TGTGCCAGCAGGTCGACAGGGGGAAACACTGAAGCTTTCTTT. The chain joins TRBV6-5 to TRBJ1-1, with TRBD1 matching over 9 bases. Germline V gene lookup returns CDR1 MNHEY and CDR2 SVGAGI. The CDR3 sequence is 14 residues long. J gave up 2 bases and V 6 bases, and 4 bases lay outside the gene matches.

This sequence joins TRBV4-1 and TRBJ2-5; the match to TRBD2 covers 10 bases. Germline assignment: CDR1 MGHRA and CDR2 YSYEKL. The junction had 9 bases not matched to a gene; V was cut back by 0 bases and J by 5 bases. This CDR3 comprises 17 residues. The CDR3 loop reads CASSQDKGTSVPETQYF. The CDR3 DNA is TGCGCCAGCAGCCAAGATAAGGGGACTAGCGTCCCCGAGACCCAGTACTTC.

CDR3 region: CASTTRGIGNSPLHF. The CDR3 coding sequence is TGTGCCAGTACGACCAGGGGGATTGGTAATTCACCCCTCCACTTT. The chain has TRBV19 and TRBJ1-6, with 7 bases lining up with TRBD1. Germline V gene lookup returns CDR1 LNHDA and CDR2 SQIVND (reference sequence). The CDR3 is made up of 15 amino acids. V dropped 7 bases and J dropped 6; count of bases not matched to a gene: 9.

This chain connects TRBV2 to TRBJ2-2; D is unresolved. Germline V gene sequence: CDR1 SNHLY, CDR2 FYNNEI. V gave up 5 bases and J gave up 4 bases, with 17 bases separating them. The CDR3 totals 16 residues. DNA for the CDR3: TGTGCCAGCAGTCAGAGGTCGGGTAAGAGCACCGGGGAGCTGTTTTTT. It translates to CASSQRSGKSTGELFF.

CDR3 DNA: TGTGCCAGCAGCACACAGGGGACCGACTTGAACACTGAAGCTTTCTTT. Protein product: CASSTQGTDLNTEAFF. This rearrangement joins TRBV9 to TRBJ1-1; TRBD1 matches at 7 bases. Germline CDR1 and CDR2: SGDLS and YYNGEE. V lost 4 bases to trimming and J lost 0 bases; unmatched junction nucleotides: 9. This CDR3 has 16 residues.

To note about this clone: A read error may produce the germline difference seen at one junction end. V is TRBV28 and J is TRBJ1-1, with D possibly TRBD1 on 5 matching bases. Per germline, CDR1 MDHEN and CDR2 SYDVKM. The CDR3 loop spans 13 amino acids. The CDR3: CASRSSPGVLPAF. The CDR3 nucleotides are TGTGCCAGCAGATCATCCCCGGGGGTGTTGCCCGCCTTT.

The rearrangement uses TRBV30 and TRBJ2-5; D might be TRBD2 (7 bases). The V gene's germline CDR1 is GTSNPN and CDR2 SVGIG (reference sequence). The CDR3 spans 14 residues. The V gene lost 0 bases and the J gene lost 4 bases, with 12 bases spanning the gap. The CDR3 loop reads CAWSVRGAGETQYF. CDR3 in DNA: TGTGCCTGGAGTGTACGGGGGGCAGGAGAGACCCAGTACTTC.

J is TRBJ1-2 and V is TRBV14, with TRBD1 matching 12 bases. V shed 0 bases, J shed 9 bases, and the junction held 5 bases outside the gene matches. This CDR3 has 15 amino acids. Germline V gene data show CDR1 as SGHDN and CDR2 as FVKESK. This CDR3 reads CASSQEGTGGSSYTF. DNA for the CDR3: TGTGCCAGCAGCCAAGAAGGGACAGGGGGCAGTAGCTACACCTTC. The full variable domain, rest sourced from reference TRBV14 and TRBJ1-2, is EAGVTQFPSHSVIEKGQTVTLRCDPISGHDNLYWYRRVMGKEIKFLLHFVKESKQDESGMPNNRFLAERTGGTYSTLKVQPAELEDSGVYFCASSQEGTGGSSYTFGSGTRLTVV.

The rearrangement links TRBV7-8 to TRBJ2-7; a weak D match, TRBD1 (5 bases). Per the germline V gene, CDR1 is SGHVS and CDR2 is FQNEAQ. With 3 bases removed from V and 0 bases from J, the gap between germline ends came to 18 bases. CDR3 size: 17 residues. Written as DNA, the CDR3 is TGTGCCAGCAGCTTTAACCGGACCAGGGCGAGCTCCTACGAGCAGTACTTC. This sequence encodes CASSFNRTRASSYEQYF.

The rearrangement links TRBV9 to TRBJ1-1, with D uncertain. Germline V gene sequence: CDR1 SGDLS, CDR2 YYNGEE. The CDR3 loop spans 13 amino acids. The V gene lost 1 base and the J gene lost 0 bases, with 4 bases spanning the gap. This chain's CDR3 is CASSVLMNTEAFF. The DNA for the CDR3 is TGTGCCAGCAGCGTATTAATGAACACTGAAGCTTTCTTT.

The gene calls are TRBV5-6 and TRBJ1-1; no reliable D call. Germline assignment: CDR1 SGHDT and CDR2 YYEEEE. The length of the CDR3 is 16 residues. The V end was cut by 0 bases, the J end by 4 bases, with 16 bases between. The chain's CDR3 is CASSLVVARERTEAFF. CDR3 nucleotides: TGTGCCAGCAGCTTGGTAGTAGCGAGGGAACGCACTGAAGCTTTCTTT.

V and J are TRBV5-6 and TRBJ2-7; D might be TRBD1 (6 bases). CDR1 is SGHDT, CDR2 YYEEEE, per germline. Trimming stripped 0 bases from V and 4 bases from J, with 20 bases between. The CDR3 has 17 residues. CDR3 bases: TGTGCCAGCAGCTTGGTACGAAGGGGGTTGAGTGGATACGAGCAGTACTTC. The encoded protein is CASSLVRRGLSGYEQYF.

This chain joins TRBV9 and TRBJ2-5; TRBD2 matches 8 bases. V shed 4 bases and J 5 bases; nucleotides not matched to a gene: 13. This CDR3 spans 16 amino acids. Germline CDR1 SGDLS, CDR2 YYNGEE. CDR3 nucleotides: TGTGCCAGCAGCACGCACCCGGGAGGGGATCGGGAGACCCAGTACTTC. It translates to CASSTHPGGDRETQYF. The full variable domain, with the rest looked up from reference TRBV9 and TRBJ2-5, is DSGVTQTPKHLITATGQRVTLRCSPRSGDLSVYWYQQSLDQGLQFLIQYYNGEERAKGNILERFSAQQFPDLHSELNLSSLELGDSALYFCASSTHPGGDRETQYFGPGTRLLVL.

The V gene is TRBV27, the J gene TRBJ2-5, with a weak D call TRBD2 (7 bases). The germline V gene encodes CDR1 MNHEY and CDR2 SMNVEV (reference sequence). This CDR3 comprises 14 residues. Trimming stripped 3 bases from V and 4 bases from J, with 12 bases between. CDR3 sequence reads: CASSLGEGGETQYF. The CDR3 DNA reads TGTGCCAGCAGTTTGGGGGAGGGGGGAGAGACCCAGTACTTC.